The rows below give T cell receptor beta chains drawn from one sample of a study of response to subunit inactivated influenza vaccine. TCRdb reprocessed the RT-PCR reads with MiXCR, giving one entry per CDR3 protein. Of approximately 500,000 distinct CDR3 sequences detected, under 30% appear once; the ten largest clones hold approximately 2.9%. The sample was also linked to a second study, of T cells expressing NK-cell markers.

The sequencing used CD4+ T cells sorted from PBMCs, collected about 13 days after vaccination. The receptors stem from a man aged 50 to 60 who received an inactivated influenza vaccine. Each CDR3 is given with its conserved first and last residue. A D gene is named only where the DNA matches it firmly. Expanded clones get a size class; other rows say once, few or many, or leave the size out.

few,TRBD2,TRBJ2-7,TRBV5-1,TGCGCCAGCAGCTTGCCCGCGGGAGTCAGCCACGAGCAGTACTTC,CASSLPAGVSHEQYF
-,TRBD2,TRBJ2-1,TRBV7-2,TGTGCCAGCAGCTTTGCTAGCGGGGATTACAATGAGCAGTTCTTC,CASSFASGDYNEQFF
-,TRBD1,TRBJ2-5,TRBV11-2,TGTGCCAGCAGTATTCACAGGGGATCAGAGACCCAGTACTTC,CASSIHRGSETQYF
-,-,TRBJ1-2,TRBV29-1,TGCAGCGTTGAAGATCCCGGGAACTATGGCTACACCTTC,CSVEDPGNYGYTF
-,TRBD2,TRBJ2-7,TRBV4-2,TGTGCCAGCAGCCAAGACAAAGGCGGGAGCTACGAGCAGTACTTC,CASSQDKGGSYEQYF
-,-,TRBJ2-7,TRBV7-2,TGTGCCAGCAGCCAGGTGGGAAGGTCCGACTACGAGCAGTACTTC,CASSQVGRSDYEQYF
few,-,TRBJ1-1,TRBV7-9,TGTGCCAGCAGCTTAGGTGGCGTCGCGAACACTGAAGCTTTCTTT,CASSLGGVANTEAFF
many,-,TRBJ2-1,TRBV5-1,TGCGCCAGCAGCTCCCGGACTAGGGGGGGGGCCTACAATGAGCAGTTCTTC,CASSSRTRGGAYNEQFF
-,TRBD2,TRBJ2-3,TRBV11-2,TGTGCCAGCAGCCCCCGTGCTAGCGGGAGGGCCAAAGGAGATACGCAGTATTTT,CASSPRASGRAKGDTQYF
-,TRBD1,TRBJ1-4,TRBV5-6,TGTGCCAGCAGCTCGGGACAGATAAATGAAAAACTGTTTTTT,CASSSGQINEKLFF
-,-,TRBJ2-1,TRBV7-2,TGTGCCAGCAGCCCCTGGGGGGCGGCCACCAATGAGCAGTTCTTC,CASSPWGAATNEQFF
-,-,TRBJ2-7,TRBV7-6,TGTGCCAGCAGCAAGATAGCGCCTAGGACAGAATACGAGCAGTACTTC,CASSKIAPRTEYEQYF
few,-,TRBJ2-3,TRBV9,TGTGCCAGCAGCCCCTTCGGGGTCGACGGCGCGCAGTATTTT,CASSPFGVDGAQYF
-,-,TRBJ1-2,TRBV12-3/TRBV12-4,TGTGCCAGCAGTTGGGGGGGCGACAGGATAACTGATGGCTACACCTTC,CASSWGGDRITDGYTF
-,-,TRBJ1-1,TRBV6-2/TRBV6-3,TGTGCCAGCAGAGCTGACAGGCTCGCTGAAGCTTTCTTT,CASRADRLAEAFF